The next 17 T cell receptor beta chains were all read from a single sample in a study of CD8 T cells in cerebrospinal fluid in Alzheimer's disease. TCRdb reanalyzed the 10x single-cell sequencing reads and collapses them to one entry per CDR3 protein, without DNA. This listing includes over 1,000 distinct CDR3 sequences. What was sequenced was cerebrospinal fluid. All receptors come from a human donor in good health.

This clonotype counts as medium-sized by frequency. The CDR3 is CASSQGGEKLFF. The V gene is TRBV7-6, the J gene TRBJ1-4; no DNA is available, so the TRBD1 call from TCRdb remains unchecked. CDR1 and CDR2 (germline): SGHVS, FNYEAQ. The CDR3 runs 12 residues.

Considering frequency, this clonotype is medium-sized. The rearrangement joins TRBV19 to TRBJ2-1; TCRdb indicates TRBD2, and absent DNA this call remains unverified. From germline, CDR1 is LNHDA and CDR2 SQIVND (reference sequence). The CDR3 length is 15 residues. The CDR3 reads CASSIKSGTYNEQFF.

This clonotype shows up as large by frequency. The chain combines TRBV6-6 with TRBJ2-7; as DNA is missing, the TRBD1 call by TCRdb cannot be tested. CDR3 length: 12 amino acids. CDR1 is MNHNY, CDR2 SVGAGI, per germline (reference sequence). The CDR3 sequence: CASSYTGYEQYF.

This clonotype is deemed medium-sized by its frequency. V gene TRBV30 combines with J gene TRBJ2-7; with no DNA, the TCRdb D assignment of TRBD1 cannot be verified. The CDR3 length is 13 residues. Germline CDR1 reads GTSNPN; CDR2 reads SVGIG (reference sequence). The CDR3 protein is CAWSLGALYEQYF.

According to its frequency, this clonotype is medium-sized (0.01 to 0.1%). The chain has TRBV7-2 and TRBJ1-1; with no DNA, the TCRdb D assignment of TRBD1 cannot be verified. The CDR3 extends over 12 amino acids. The germline gives CDR1 SGHTA, CDR2 FQGNSA. The CDR3 spells CASSLVRQVAFF.

This clonotype counts as medium-sized by frequency. The rearrangement uses TRBV6-2 or TRBV6-3 and TRBJ2-1; TCRdb indicates TRBD2, and absent DNA this call remains unverified. Looked up from germline, CDR1 is MNHEY and CDR2 is SVGEGT. This CDR3 region has 16 residues. The CDR3 sequence is CASSYGTSGSRWEQFF.

This clonotype ranks as medium-sized in terms of frequency. The rearrangement joins TRBV20-1 to TRBJ2-2; the D call of TRBD2 rests on TCRdb alone, since no DNA is present to check it. CDR1 is DFQATT, CDR2 SNEGSKA, per germline (reference sequence). The CDR3 is 18 amino acids. CDR3 protein: CSARDGGILGPNTGELFF.

By frequency, this clonotype is medium-sized. J is TRBJ2-1 and V is TRBV9; no DNA is available, so the TRBD2 call from TCRdb remains unchecked. Germline CDR1 reads SGDLS; CDR2 reads YYNGEE. The CDR3 contains 15 residues. The CDR3 is CASSATSGRAGEQFF.

Considering frequency, this clonotype is medium-sized (0.01 to 0.1%). This chain uses TRBV11-3 with TRBJ2-1; the TCRdb call, TRBD2, lacks DNA for checking. In germline, CDR1 is SGHNT, CDR2 YENEEA. CDR3 length: 16 residues. The CDR3 loop reads CASSLAGGGPYNEQFF.

This clonotype counts as medium-sized by frequency. The CDR3 is CASSDGPNTEAFF. The J gene is TRBJ1-1, the V gene TRBV5-1. The CDR3 sequence is 13 residues long. Germline CDR1 and CDR2: SGHRS and YFSETQ.

This clonotype is deemed large by its frequency. The chain joins TRBV3-1 to TRBJ2-3; TCRdb indicates TRBD2, and absent DNA this call remains unverified. The CDR3 runs to 15 residues. Germline CDR1 LGHDT, CDR2 YNNKEL (reference sequence). CDR3 protein: CASSRPAGGPDTQYF.

By frequency, this clonotype is medium-sized (0.01 to 0.1%). The CDR3 sequence is CASSRAGGVAETQYF. The rearrangement uses TRBV7-8 and TRBJ2-5; TCRdb names TRBD2, which stays unverified in the absence of DNA. CDR1 is SGHVS and CDR2 is FQNEAQ in the germline V gene. CDR3 length: 15 residues.

In terms of frequency, this clonotype is medium-sized. The chain couples TRBV5-1 to TRBJ1-6. This CDR3 is built from 15 residues. Per germline, CDR1 SGHRS and CDR2 YFSETQ. The CDR3 protein is CASSLSSADNSPLHF.

Frequency places this clonotype as medium-sized (0.01 to 0.1%). The chain carries TRBV15 and TRBJ2-7; TCRdb lists TRBD1, though no DNA is available to test this call. The CDR3 totals 13 residues. CDR1 LNHNV and CDR2 YYDKDF come from the germline V gene (reference sequence). The chain's CDR3 is CATGTGTSYEQYF.

This clonotype is medium-sized by frequency. The gene calls are TRBV29-1 and TRBJ2-1; TCRdb names TRBD2, which stays unverified in the absence of DNA. CDR3 length equals 14 residues. In germline, CDR1 is SQVTM, CDR2 ANQGSEA. Here the CDR3 reads CSVSTSQAYNEQFF.

This clonotype registers medium-sized by frequency. The J gene is TRBJ1-5, the V gene TRBV27. This CDR3 has 12 residues. CDR1 is MNHEY and CDR2 is SMNVEV in the germline V gene (reference sequence). This chain's CDR3 is CASSMNNQPQHF.

This clonotype shows up as medium-sized by frequency. The rearrangement joins TRBV7-9 to TRBJ2-2; TCRdb calls TRBD2, which cannot be checked without DNA. Germline CDR1 reads SEHNR; CDR2 reads FQNEAQ (reference sequence). The CDR3 covers 14 residues. The CDR3 here is CASTPGSAAGELFF.